Sequencing of this T cell receptor beta chain was carried out in a study of regulatory T cells in long-lasting Graves disease. Study outcomes and limitations: Among the persistent patients, 2,500 to 3,500 public clonotypes were shared, more than the approximately 970 shared among new patients.

The J segment lost 1 base and the V segment lost 3 bases, leaving 5 bases of the junction unmatched. The germline V gene has CDR1 SNHLY and CDR2 FYNNEI. The CDR3 covers 15 residues. According to the study, TCR beta libraries were built with iRepertoire HTBI primers and CDR3-region Arm-PCR. TCRdb re-analysed the multiplex PCR reads in MiXCR, keeping a single row per CDR3 protein. The sample lists 700,000 or so distinct CDR3 sequences, 30% occurring once. As for time point: persistent/refractory GD, antithyroid drugs over 5 years with positive TRAb. Construction of the TCR library relied on RNA isolated from PBMCs. The source of the patients was an endocrinology department in Xi'an, China. With respect to this clonotype: What it binds is unknown.

The receptor comes from a female donor with Graves disease. This specimen was peripheral blood mononuclear cells (PBMCs), taken when the disease was refractory, from a patient treated with antithyroid drugs. V gene TRBV2 combines with J gene TRBJ2-7; 8 nucleotides agree with TRBD1. The CDR3 is CASSEYRGVSYEQYF. CDR3 nucleotide sequence: TGTGCCAGCAGTGAGTACAGGGGGGTGTCCTACGAGCAGTACTTC.